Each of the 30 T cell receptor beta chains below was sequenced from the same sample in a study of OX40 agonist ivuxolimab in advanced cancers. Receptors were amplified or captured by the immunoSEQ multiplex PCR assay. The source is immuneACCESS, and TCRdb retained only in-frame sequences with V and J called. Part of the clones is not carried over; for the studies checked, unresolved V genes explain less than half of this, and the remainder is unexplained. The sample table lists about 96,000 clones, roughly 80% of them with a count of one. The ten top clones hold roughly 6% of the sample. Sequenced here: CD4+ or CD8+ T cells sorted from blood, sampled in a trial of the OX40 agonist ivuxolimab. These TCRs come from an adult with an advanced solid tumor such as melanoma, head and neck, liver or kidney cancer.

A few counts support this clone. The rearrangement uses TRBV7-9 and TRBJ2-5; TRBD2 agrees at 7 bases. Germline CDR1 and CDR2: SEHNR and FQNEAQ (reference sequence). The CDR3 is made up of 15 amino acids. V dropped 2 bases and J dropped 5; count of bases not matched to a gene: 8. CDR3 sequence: CASSLWASGVETQYF. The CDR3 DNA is TGTGCCAGCAGCTTATGGGCTAGCGGAGTGGAGACCCAGTACTTC.

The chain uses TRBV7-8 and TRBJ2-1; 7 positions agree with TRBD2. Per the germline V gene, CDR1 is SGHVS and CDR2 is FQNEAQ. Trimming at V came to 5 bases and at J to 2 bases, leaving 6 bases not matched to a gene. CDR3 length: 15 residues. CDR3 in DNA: TGTGCCAGCAGCCCCCGGGAGGTCCCCTACAATGAGCAGTTCTTC. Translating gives CASSPREVPYNEQFF.

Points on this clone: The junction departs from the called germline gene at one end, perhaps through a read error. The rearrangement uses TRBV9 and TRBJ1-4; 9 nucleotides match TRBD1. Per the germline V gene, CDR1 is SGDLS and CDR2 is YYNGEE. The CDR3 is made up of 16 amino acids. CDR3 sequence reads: CASSVGQGSANEKLFF. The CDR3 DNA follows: TGTGCCAGCAGCGTGGGACAGGGTTCAGCTAACGAAAAACTGTTTTTT.

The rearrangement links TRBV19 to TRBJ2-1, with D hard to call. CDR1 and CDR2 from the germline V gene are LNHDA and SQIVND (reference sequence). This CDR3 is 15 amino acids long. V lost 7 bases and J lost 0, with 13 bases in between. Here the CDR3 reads CASTFSVSSYNEQFF. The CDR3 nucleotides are TGTGCCAGTACCTTTAGTGTAAGCTCCTACAATGAGCAGTTCTTC.

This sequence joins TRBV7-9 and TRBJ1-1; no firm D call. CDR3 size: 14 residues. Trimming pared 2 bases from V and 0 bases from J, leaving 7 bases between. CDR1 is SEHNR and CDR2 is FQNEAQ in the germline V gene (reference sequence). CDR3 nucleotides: TGTGCCAGCAGCTTAATGGGCGTGAACACTGAAGCTTTCTTT. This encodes CASSLMGVNTEAFF.

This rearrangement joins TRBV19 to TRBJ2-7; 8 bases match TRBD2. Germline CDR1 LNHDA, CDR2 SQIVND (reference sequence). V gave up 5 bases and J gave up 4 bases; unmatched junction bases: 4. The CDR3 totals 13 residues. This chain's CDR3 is CASSLSGSYEQYF. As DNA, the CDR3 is TGTGCCAGTAGTCTGAGCGGGAGTTACGAGCAGTACTTC.

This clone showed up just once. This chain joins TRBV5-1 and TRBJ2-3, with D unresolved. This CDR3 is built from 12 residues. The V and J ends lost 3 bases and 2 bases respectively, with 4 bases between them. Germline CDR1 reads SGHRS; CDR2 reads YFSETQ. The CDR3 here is CASSWDTDTQYF. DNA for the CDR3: TGCGCCAGCAGCTGGGACACAGATACGCAGTATTTT.

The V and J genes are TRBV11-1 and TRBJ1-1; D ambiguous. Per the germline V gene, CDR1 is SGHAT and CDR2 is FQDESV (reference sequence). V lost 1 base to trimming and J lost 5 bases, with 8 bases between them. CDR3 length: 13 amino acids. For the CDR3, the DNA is TGTGCCAGCAGCTTAGTGAGGGAGACTGAAGCTTTCTTT. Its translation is CASSLVRETEAFF.

The CDR3 spells CASSLRRPGYEQYF. CDR3 sequence (DNA): TGTGCCAGCAGCTTAAGGCGTCCGGGCTACGAGCAGTACTTC. The J gene is TRBJ2-7, the V gene TRBV7-2; D unclear. CDR3 size: 14 residues. Germline lookup yields CDR1 SGHTA and CDR2 FQGNSA. V shed 2 bases and J shed 3 bases, with 11 bases lying between them.

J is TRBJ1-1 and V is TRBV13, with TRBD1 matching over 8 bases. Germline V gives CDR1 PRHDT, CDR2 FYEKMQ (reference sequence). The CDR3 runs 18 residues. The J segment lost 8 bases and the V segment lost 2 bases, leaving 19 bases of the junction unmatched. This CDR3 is CASSLKIGAGGPQTEAFF. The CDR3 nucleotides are TGTGCCAGCAGCTTAAAGATTGGGGCAGGGGGCCCGCAAACCGAAGCTTTCTTT.

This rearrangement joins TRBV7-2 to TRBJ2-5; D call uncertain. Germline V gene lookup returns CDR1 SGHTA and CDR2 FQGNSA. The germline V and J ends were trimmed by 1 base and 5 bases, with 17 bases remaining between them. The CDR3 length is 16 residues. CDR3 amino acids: CASSLDRLGLSETQYF. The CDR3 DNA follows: TGTGCCAGCAGCTTAGATCGACTGGGCCTGTCCGAGACCCAGTACTTC. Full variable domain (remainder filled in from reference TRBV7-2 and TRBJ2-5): GAGVSQSPSNKVTEKGKDVELRCDPISGHTALYWYRQSLGQGLEFLIYFQGNSAPDKSGLPSDRFSAERTGGSVSTLTIQRTQQEDSAVYLCASSLDRLGLSETQYFGPGTRLLVL.

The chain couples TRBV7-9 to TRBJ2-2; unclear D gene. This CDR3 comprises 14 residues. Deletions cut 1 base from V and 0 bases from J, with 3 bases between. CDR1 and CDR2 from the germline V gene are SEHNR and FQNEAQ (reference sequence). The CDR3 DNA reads TGTGCCAGCAGCTTAGGTTCGAACACCGGGGAGCTGTTTTTT. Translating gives CASSLGSNTGELFF.

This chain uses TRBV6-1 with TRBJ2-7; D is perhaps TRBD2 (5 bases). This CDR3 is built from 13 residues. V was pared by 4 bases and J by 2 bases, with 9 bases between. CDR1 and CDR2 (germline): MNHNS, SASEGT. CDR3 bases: TGTGCCAGCAGTGCTCAGAGGGCCTACGAGCAGTACTTC. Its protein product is CASSAQRAYEQYF.

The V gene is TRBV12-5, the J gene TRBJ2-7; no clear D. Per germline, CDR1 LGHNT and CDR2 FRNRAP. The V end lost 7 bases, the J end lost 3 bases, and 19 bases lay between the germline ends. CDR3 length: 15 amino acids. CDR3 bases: TGTGCTAGTGCCCAGGCCCAAACAGAGATCTACGAGCAGTACTTC. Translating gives CASAQAQTEIYEQYF.

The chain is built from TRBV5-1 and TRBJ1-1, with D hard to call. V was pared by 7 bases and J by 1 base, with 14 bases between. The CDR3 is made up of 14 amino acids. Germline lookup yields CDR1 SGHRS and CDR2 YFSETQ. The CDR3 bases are TGCGCCAGCTACTCGGCCCCGGGGAACACTGAAGCTTTCTTT. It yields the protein CASYSAPGNTEAFF.

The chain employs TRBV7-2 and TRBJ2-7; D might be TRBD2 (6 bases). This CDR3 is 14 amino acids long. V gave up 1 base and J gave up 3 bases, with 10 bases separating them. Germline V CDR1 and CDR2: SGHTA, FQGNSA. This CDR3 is CASSLEGGIYEQYF. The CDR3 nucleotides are TGTGCCAGCAGCTTAGAGGGCGGGATCTACGAGCAGTACTTC.

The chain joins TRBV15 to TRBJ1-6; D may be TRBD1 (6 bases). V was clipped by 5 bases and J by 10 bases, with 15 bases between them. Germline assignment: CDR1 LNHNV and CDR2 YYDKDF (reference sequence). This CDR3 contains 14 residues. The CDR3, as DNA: TGTGCCACCAGCGGGCAGGACAGTGTCTCACCCCTCCACTTT. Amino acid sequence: CATSGQDSVSPLHF.

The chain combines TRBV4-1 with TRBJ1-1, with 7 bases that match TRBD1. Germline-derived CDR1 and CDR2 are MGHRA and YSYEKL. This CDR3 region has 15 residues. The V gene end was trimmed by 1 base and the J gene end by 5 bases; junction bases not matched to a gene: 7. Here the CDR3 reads CASSQAEGAGTEAFF. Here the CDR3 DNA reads TGCGCCAGCAGCCAAGCTGAGGGGGCGGGAACTGAAGCTTTCTTT.

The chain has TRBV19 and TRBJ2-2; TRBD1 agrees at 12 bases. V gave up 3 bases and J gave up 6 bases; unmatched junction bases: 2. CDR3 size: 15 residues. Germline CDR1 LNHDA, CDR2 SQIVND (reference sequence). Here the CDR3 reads CASSIGTGGSGELFF. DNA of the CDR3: TGTGCCAGTAGTATTGGGACAGGGGGCTCCGGGGAGCTGTTTTTT.

The CDR3 is CANRGQSVYGYTF. The DNA for the CDR3 is TGTGCCAACCGGGGACAGTCGGTATACGGCTACACCTTC. V and J are TRBV6-1 and TRBJ1-2, with 7 bases identical to TRBD1. The CDR3 consists of 13 residues. Germline V gene data show CDR1 as MNHNS and CDR2 as SASEGT. Trimming removed 10 bases from V and 8 bases from J; junction bases left unmatched: 13.

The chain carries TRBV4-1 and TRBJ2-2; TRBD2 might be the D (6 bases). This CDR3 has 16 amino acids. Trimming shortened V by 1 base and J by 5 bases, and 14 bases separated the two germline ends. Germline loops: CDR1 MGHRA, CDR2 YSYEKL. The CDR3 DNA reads TGCGCCAGCAGCCAAGTGACGGGAGTAGGGACCGGGGAGCTGTTTTTT. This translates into CASSQVTGVGTGELFF.

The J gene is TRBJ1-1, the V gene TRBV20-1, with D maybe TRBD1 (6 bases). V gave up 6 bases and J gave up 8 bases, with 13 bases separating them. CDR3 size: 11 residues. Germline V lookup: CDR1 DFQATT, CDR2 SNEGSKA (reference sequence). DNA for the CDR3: TGCAGTGCCTTAATCCAGGGGGAAGCTTTCTTT. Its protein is CSALIQGEAFF.

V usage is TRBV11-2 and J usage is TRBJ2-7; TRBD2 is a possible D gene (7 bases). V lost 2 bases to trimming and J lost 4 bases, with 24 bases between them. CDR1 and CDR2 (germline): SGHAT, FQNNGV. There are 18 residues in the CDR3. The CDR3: CASSLTVNGGGHNYEQYF. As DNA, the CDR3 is TGTGCCAGCAGCTTAACGGTTAATGGGGGGGGACACAATTACGAGCAGTACTTC. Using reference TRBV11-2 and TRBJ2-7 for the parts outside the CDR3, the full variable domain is EAGVAQSPRYKIIEKRQSVAFWCNPISGHATLYWYQQILGQGPKLLIQFQNNGVVDDSQLPKDRFSAERLKGVDSTLKIQPAKLEDSAVYLCASSLTVNGGGHNYEQYFGPGTRLTVT.

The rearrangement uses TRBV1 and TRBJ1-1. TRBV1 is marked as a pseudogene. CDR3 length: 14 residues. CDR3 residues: CTSSQDRGNTEAFF. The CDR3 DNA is TGCACCAGCAGCCAAGATAGAGGGAACACTGAAGCTTTCTTT.

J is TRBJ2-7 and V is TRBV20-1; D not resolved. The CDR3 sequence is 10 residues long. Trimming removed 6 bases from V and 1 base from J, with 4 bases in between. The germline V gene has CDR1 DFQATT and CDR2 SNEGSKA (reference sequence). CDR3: CSAMSYEQYF. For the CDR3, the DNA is TGCAGTGCGATGTCCTACGAGCAGTACTTC.

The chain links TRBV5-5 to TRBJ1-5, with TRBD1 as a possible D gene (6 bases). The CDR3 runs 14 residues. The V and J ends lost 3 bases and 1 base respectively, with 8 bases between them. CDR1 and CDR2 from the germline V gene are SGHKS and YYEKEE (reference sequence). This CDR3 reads CASSSQGSNQPQHF. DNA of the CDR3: TGTGCCAGCAGCTCGCAGGGGAGCAATCAGCCCCAGCATTTT.

CDR3 coding DNA: TGTGCCAGCAGCTTAGATCGGGCCGGGGAGCTGTTTTTT. Its protein is CASSLDRAGELFF. The V call is TRBV11-2, the J call TRBJ2-2; D is unresolved. This CDR3 contains 13 residues. V shed 0 bases and J shed 6 bases, with 5 bases lying between them. Germline-derived CDR1 and CDR2 are SGHAT and FQNNGV.

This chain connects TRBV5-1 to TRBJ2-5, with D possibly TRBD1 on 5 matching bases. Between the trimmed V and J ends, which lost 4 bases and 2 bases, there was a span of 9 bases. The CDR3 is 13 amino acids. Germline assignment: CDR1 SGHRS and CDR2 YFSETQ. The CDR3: CASSITGQETQYF. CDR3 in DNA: TGCGCCAGCAGCATTACAGGTCAAGAGACCCAGTACTTC.

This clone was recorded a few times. CDR3: CASSLHADTQYF. In nucleotides, the CDR3 is TGCGCCAGCAGCTTGCACGCAGATACGCAGTATTTT. The chain uses TRBV5-1 and TRBJ2-3; D gene unclear. CDR1 SGHRS and CDR2 YFSETQ come from the germline V gene. The V end was cut by 1 base, the J end by 4 bases, with 4 bases between. The CDR3 consists of 12 residues.

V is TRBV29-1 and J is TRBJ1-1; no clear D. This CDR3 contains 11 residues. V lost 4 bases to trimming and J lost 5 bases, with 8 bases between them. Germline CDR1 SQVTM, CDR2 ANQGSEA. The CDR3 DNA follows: TGCAGCGTTGTTTCAGCTACTGAAGCTTTCTTT. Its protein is CSVVSATEAFF.